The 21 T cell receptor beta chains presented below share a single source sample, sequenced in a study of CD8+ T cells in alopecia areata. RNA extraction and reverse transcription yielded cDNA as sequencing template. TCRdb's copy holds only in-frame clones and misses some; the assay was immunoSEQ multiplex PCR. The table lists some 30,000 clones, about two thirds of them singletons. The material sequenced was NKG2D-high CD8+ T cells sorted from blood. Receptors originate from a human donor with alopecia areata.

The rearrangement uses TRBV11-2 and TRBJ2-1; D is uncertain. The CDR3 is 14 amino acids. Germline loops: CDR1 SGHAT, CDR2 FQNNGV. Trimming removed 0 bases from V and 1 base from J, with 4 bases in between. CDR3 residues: CASSLEGSYNEQFF. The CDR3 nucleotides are TGTGCCAGCAGCTTAGAGGGGTCCTACAATGAGCAGTTCTTC.

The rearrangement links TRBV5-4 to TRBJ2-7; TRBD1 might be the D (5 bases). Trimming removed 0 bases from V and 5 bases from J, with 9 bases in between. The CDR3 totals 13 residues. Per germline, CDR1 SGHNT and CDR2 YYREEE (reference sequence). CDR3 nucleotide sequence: TGTGCCAGCAGCTTGGAGGGGCCCAACGAGCAGTACTTC. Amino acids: CASSLEGPNEQYF.

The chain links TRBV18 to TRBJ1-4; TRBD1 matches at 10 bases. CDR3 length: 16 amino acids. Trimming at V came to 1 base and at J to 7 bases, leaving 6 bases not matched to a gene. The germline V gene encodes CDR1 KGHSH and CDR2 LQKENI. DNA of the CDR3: TGTGCCAGCTCACCACGCGACAGGGGGCGCGGTGAAAAACTGTTTTTT. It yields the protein CASSPRDRGRGEKLFF.

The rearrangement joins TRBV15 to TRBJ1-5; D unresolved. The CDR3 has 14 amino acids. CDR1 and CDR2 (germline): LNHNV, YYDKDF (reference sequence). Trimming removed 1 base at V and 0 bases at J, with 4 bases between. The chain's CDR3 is CATSRGGSNQPQHF. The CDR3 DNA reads TGTGCCACCAGCAGAGGCGGTAGCAATCAGCCCCAGCATTTT.

For the CDR3, the DNA is TGTGCCAGCAGCCCGTGGGGGGTGAACACTGAAGCTTTCTTT. Its translation: CASSPWGVNTEAFF. The chain is built from TRBV7-9 and TRBJ1-1, with D possibly TRBD1 on 5 matching bases. This CDR3 region has 14 residues. Germline V CDR1 and CDR2: SEHNR, FQNEAQ (reference sequence). V lost 5 bases to trimming and J lost 0 bases, with 10 bases between them. Drawing the rest from reference TRBV7-9 and TRBJ1-1, the complete variable domain is DTGVSQNPRHKITKRGQNVTFRCDPISEHNRLYWYRQTLGQGPEFLTYFQNEAQLEKSRLLSDRFSAERPKGSFSTLEIQRTEQGDSAMYLCASSPWGVNTEAFFGQGTRLTVV.

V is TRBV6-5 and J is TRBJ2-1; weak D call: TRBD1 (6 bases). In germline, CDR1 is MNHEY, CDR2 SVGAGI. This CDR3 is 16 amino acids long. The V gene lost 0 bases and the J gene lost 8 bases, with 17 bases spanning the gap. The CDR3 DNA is TGTGCCAGCAGTTACTCGATTACAGGGTGGGGAGATGAGCAGTTCTTC. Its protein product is CASSYSITGWGDEQFF.

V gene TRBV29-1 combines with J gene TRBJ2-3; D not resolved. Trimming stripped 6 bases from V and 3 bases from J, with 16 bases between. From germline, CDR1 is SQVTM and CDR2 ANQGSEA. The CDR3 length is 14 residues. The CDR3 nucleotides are TGCAGCGTGTCATTGGGGATTGGTACAGATACGCAGTATTTT. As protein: CSVSLGIGTDTQYF.

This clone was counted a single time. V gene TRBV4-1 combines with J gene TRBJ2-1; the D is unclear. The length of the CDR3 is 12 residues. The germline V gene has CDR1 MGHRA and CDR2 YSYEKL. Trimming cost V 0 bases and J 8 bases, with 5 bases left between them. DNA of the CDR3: TGCGCCAGCAGCCAAGAAGTCGATGAGCAGTTCTTC. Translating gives CASSQEVDEQFF.

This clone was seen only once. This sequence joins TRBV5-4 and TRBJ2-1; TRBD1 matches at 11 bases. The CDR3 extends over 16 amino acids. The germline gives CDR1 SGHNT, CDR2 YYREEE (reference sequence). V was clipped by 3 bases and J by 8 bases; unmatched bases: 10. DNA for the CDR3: TGTGCCAGCAGCTCGAGGACAGGGGGCGTTCGGGATGAGCAGTTCTTC. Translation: CASSSRTGGVRDEQFF.

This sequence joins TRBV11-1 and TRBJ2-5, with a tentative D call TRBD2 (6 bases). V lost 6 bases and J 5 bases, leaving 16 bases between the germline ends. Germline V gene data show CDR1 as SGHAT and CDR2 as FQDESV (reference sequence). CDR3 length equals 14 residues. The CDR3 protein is CASSQPGASETQYF. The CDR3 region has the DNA TGTGCCAGCAGTCAACCGGGAGCCTCCGAGACCCAGTACTTC.

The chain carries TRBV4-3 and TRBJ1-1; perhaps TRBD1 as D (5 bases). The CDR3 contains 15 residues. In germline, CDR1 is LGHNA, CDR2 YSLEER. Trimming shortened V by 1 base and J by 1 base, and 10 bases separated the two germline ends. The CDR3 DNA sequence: TGCGCCAGCAGCCAAGGGCCGGGGACGAACACTGAAGCTTTCTTT. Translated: CASSQGPGTNTEAFF.

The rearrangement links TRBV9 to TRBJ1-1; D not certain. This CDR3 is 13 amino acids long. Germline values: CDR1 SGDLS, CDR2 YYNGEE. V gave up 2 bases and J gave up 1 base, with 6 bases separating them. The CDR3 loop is CASSVWENTEAFF. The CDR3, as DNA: TGTGCCAGCAGCGTTTGGGAGAACACTGAAGCTTTCTTT.

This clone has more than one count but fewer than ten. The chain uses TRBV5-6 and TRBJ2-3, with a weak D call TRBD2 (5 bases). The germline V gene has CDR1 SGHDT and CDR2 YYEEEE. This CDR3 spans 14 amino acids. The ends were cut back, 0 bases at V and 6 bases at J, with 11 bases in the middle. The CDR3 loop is CASSLATSWDTQYF. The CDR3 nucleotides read TGTGCCAGCAGCTTGGCCACTAGTTGGGATACGCAGTATTTT. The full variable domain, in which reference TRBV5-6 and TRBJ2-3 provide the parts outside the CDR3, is DAGVTQSPTHLIKTRGQQVTLRCSPKSGHDTVSWYQQALGQGPQFIFQYYEEEERQRGNFPDRFSGHQFPNYSSELNVNALLLGDSALYLCASSLATSWDTQYFGPGTRLTVL.

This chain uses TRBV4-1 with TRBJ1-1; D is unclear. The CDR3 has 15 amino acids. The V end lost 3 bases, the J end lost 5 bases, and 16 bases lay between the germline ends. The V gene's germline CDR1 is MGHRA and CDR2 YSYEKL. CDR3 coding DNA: TGCGCCAGCAGCCAGACCGGGTTAGAGAAGACTGAAGCTTTCTTT. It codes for CASSQTGLEKTEAFF.

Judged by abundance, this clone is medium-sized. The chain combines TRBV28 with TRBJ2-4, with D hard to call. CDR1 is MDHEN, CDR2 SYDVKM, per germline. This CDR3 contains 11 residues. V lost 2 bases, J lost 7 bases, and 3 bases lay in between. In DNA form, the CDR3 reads TGTGCCAGCAGTTTAAGGAACATTCAGTACTTC. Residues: CASSLRNIQYF.

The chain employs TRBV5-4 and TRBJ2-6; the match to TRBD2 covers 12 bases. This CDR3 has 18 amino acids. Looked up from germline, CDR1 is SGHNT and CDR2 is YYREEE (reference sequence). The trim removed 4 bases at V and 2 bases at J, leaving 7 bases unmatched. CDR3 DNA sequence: TGTGCCAGCAGCCGATCTCTAGCGGGGGGGCCTGGGGCCAACGTCCTGACTTTC. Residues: CASSRSLAGGPGANVLTF.

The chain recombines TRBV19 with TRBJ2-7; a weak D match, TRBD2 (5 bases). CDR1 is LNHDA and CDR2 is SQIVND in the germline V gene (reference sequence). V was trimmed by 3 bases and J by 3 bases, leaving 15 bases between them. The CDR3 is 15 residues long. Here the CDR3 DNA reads TGTGCCAGTAGTATTATTCTCGGACTCAACTACGAGCAGTACTTC. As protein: CASSIILGLNYEQYF.

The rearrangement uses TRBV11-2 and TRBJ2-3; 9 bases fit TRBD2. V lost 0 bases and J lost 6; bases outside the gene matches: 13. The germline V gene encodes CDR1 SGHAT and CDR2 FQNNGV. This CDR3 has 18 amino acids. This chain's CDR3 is CASSLDQTSGWAPDTQYF. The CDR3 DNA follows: TGTGCCAGCAGCTTAGATCAGACTAGCGGTTGGGCCCCCGATACGCAGTATTTT.

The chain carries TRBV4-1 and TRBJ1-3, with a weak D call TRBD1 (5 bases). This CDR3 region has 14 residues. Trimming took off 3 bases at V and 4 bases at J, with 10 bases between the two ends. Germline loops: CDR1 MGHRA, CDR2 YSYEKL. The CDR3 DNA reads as TGCGCCAGCAGCCAGCAGGGTACCGGAAACACCATATATTTT. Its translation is CASSQQGTGNTIYF.

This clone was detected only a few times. The CDR3 loop reads CASSQEASGRGTGELFF. As DNA, the CDR3 is TGTGCCAGCAGCCAAGAGGCAAGCGGGAGGGGCACCGGGGAGCTGTTTTTT. The chain carries TRBV4-2 and TRBJ2-2; 10 bases are shared with TRBD2. The CDR3 length is 17 residues. The ends lost 0 bases at V and 4 bases at J; junction bases unmatched: 5. The germline V gene has CDR1 LGHNA and CDR2 YNFKEQ.

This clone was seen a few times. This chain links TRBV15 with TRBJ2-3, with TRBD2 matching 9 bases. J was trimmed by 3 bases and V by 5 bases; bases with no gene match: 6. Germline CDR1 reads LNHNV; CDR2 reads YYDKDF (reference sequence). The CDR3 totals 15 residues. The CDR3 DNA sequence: TGTGCCACCAGCCGCGTCAGCGGGGGGACAGATACGCAGTATTTT. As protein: CATSRVSGGTDTQYF.